The 21 T cell receptor beta chains below all came from one sample that was sequenced in a study of memory CD4+ T cells and cytomegalovirus serostatus. Here immunoSEQ multiplex PCR was the method, and the copy in TCRdb shows in-frame clones only, minus some. This sample has about 43,000 clones, with 60% to 85% found just once. The sort gate was single viable CD3+CD4+CD8-CD45RO+ cells for memory CD4+ T cells. The sequenced sample was memory CD4+ T cells from blood. The receptors here all came from an adult in good health and CMV-seronegative.

This chain links TRBV6-1 with TRBJ1-1; D call uncertain. The CDR3 is 13 residues long. The V end lost 2 bases, the J end lost 3 bases, and 7 bases lay between the germline ends. The V gene's germline CDR1 is MNHNS and CDR2 SASEGT. In nucleotides, the CDR3 is TGTGCCAGCAGTGAACGCAGGTACACTGAAGCTTTCTTT. This sequence encodes CASSERRYTEAFF.

The chain couples TRBV6-6 to TRBJ2-1; TRBD1 aligns across 8 bases. Germline V gives CDR1 MNHNY, CDR2 SVGAGI (reference sequence). With V trimmed by 2 bases and J by 3 bases, 3 bases remained unmatched. CDR3 size: 15 residues. The CDR3 here is CASSYRGQVYNEQFF. The CDR3 DNA reads as TGTGCCAGCAGTTACCGGGGACAGGTCTACAATGAGCAGTTCTTC.

The chain joins TRBV7-2 to TRBJ2-1; the match to TRBD2 covers 10 bases. The germline CDR1 and CDR2 sequences are SGHTA and FQGNSA. Losses at the gene ends were 4 bases for V and 2 bases for J; bases not matched to a gene: 5. The length of the CDR3 is 16 residues. Written as DNA, the CDR3 is TGTGCCAGCAGCTGGGACAGCGGGGGGGCCTACAATGAGCAGTTCTTC. This gives the protein CASSWDSGGAYNEQFF.

J is TRBJ2-1 and V is TRBV19; possibly TRBD1 for D (6 bases). This CDR3 is 14 amino acids long. From germline, CDR1 is LNHDA and CDR2 SQIVND (reference sequence). The V end lost 7 bases, the J end lost 0 bases, and 10 bases lay between the germline ends. The CDR3 DNA reads TGTGCCAGTATTCCACAGGGCTCCTACAATGAGCAGTTCTTC. Residues: CASIPQGSYNEQFF.

V gene TRBV5-1 combines with J gene TRBJ2-2; 7 bases agree with TRBD2. V lost 4 bases, J lost 6 bases, and 12 bases stayed unmatched. CDR1 and CDR2 (germline): SGHRS, YFSETQ. This CDR3 contains 16 residues. CDR3 protein: CASSNQGGLLAGELFF. The CDR3, as DNA: TGCGCCAGCAGCAACCAGGGAGGGCTGTTGGCCGGGGAGCTGTTTTTT.

This clone came up a few times. This rearrangement joins TRBV30 to TRBJ1-4; tentative D call: TRBD1 (5 bases). Trimming left V 5 bases short and J 0 bases short, with 7 bases between. Germline V gives CDR1 GTSNPN, CDR2 SVGIG (reference sequence). The CDR3 is 13 residues long. The CDR3 loop reads CAWGHATNEKLFF. CDR3 sequence (DNA): TGTGCCTGGGGACATGCAACTAATGAAAAACTGTTTTTT.

V is TRBV9 and J is TRBJ1-4; TRBD1 matches 7 bases. There are 15 residues in the CDR3. Germline lookup yields CDR1 SGDLS and CDR2 YYNGEE. Trimming cost V 4 bases and J 4 bases; bases outside gene matches: 7. The CDR3 DNA follows: TGTGCCAGCAGCATAGGGACAGAGAGTAATGAAAAACTGTTTTTT. Its protein product is CASSIGTESNEKLFF.

The V gene is TRBV7-8, the J gene TRBJ1-2; D gene ambiguous. V was cut by 2 bases and J by 7 bases, with 14 bases left in between. The CDR3 is made up of 14 amino acids. Germline V gene lookup returns CDR1 SGHVS and CDR2 FQNEAQ. DNA for the CDR3: TGTGCCAGCAGCTTAAGCGAAAAGAGCGGTGGCTACACCTTC. Protein: CASSLSEKSGGYTF.

The rearrangement joins TRBV11-2 to TRBJ1-4; D remains unclear. The CDR3 has 13 amino acids. V was pared by 7 bases and J by 4 bases, with 10 bases between. Germline CDR1 SGHAT, CDR2 FQNNGV. The CDR3 sequence is CASTAGLNEKLFF. The DNA for the CDR3 is TGTGCCAGCACCGCCGGACTTAATGAAAAACTGTTTTTT.

Comment on this clone: One end of the junction fails to match germline, which may point to a read error. Other nucleotide sequences from this sample produce the same CDR3. The chain has TRBV2 and TRBJ1-4, with D tentatively TRBD1 (6 bases). Germline-derived CDR1 and CDR2 are SNHLY and FYNNEI. CDR3 length equals 16 residues. The DNA for the CDR3 is TGTGCCAGCAGTGGACCTGGGGACACTTTTTACGAAAAGCTGTTTTTT. Translation: CASSGPGDTFYEKLFF.

The V gene is TRBV19, the J gene TRBJ1-4; perhaps TRBD1 as D (5 bases). Germline assignment: CDR1 LNHDA and CDR2 SQIVND (reference sequence). V lost 4 bases, J lost 4 bases, and 16 bases lay in between. CDR3 length equals 16 residues. CDR3 coding DNA: TGTGCCAGTAGTAGAACGGGACGGACCGATAATGAAAAACTGTTTTTT. As protein: CASSRTGRTDNEKLFF.

The chain uses TRBV9 and TRBJ2-3; D is possibly TRBD2 (6 bases). V was shortened by 0 bases and J by 2 bases, with 13 bases between the two germline ends. This CDR3 has 16 amino acids. The V gene's germline CDR1 is SGDLS and CDR2 YYNGEE. The CDR3 nucleotides are TGTGCCAGCAGCGTAGTAGGAGGGATGGCCACAGATACGCAGTATTTT. This encodes CASSVVGGMATDTQYF.

The chain combines TRBV7-2 with TRBJ2-4; a possible D gene is TRBD2 (6 bases). The germline gives CDR1 SGHTA, CDR2 FQGNSA. This CDR3 is built from 14 residues. The V end lost 2 bases, the J end lost 5 bases, and 10 bases lay between the germline ends. CDR3 protein: CASSLLALQNIQYF. CDR3 nucleotide sequence: TGTGCCAGCAGCTTACTAGCGCTTCAAAACATTCAGTACTTC.

V is TRBV9 and J is TRBJ2-3; D is uncertain. Germline V gene data show CDR1 as SGDLS and CDR2 as YYNGEE. Trimming left V 3 bases short and J 3 bases short, with 11 bases between. CDR3 size: 14 residues. For the CDR3, the DNA is TGTGCCAGCAGCGCCAAAACTGAGACAGATACGCAGTATTTT. It yields the protein CASSAKTETDTQYF.

The chain joins TRBV7-2 to TRBJ2-2; D could derive from TRBD1 or TRBD2 (5 bases each). Trimming left V 6 bases short and J 0 bases short, with 11 bases between. The CDR3 extends over 15 amino acids. CDR1 and CDR2 from the germline V gene are SGHTA and FQGNSA. Here the CDR3 reads CASRLGPANTGELFF. The DNA of the CDR3 is TGTGCCAGCAGGTTGGGACCGGCGAACACCGGGGAGCTGTTTTTT.

The chain is built from TRBV7-2 and TRBJ2-7, with 7 bases matching TRBD1. The CDR3 runs 18 residues. The trim removed 5 bases at V and 4 bases at J, leaving 20 bases unmatched. CDR1 SGHTA and CDR2 FQGNSA come from the germline V gene. The CDR3 loop is CASSPFLGGDKRWYEQYF. In DNA, the CDR3 is TGTGCCAGCAGCCCATTTCTAGGGGGCGATAAGAGGTGGTACGAGCAGTACTTC.

V is TRBV5-1 and J is TRBJ1-2, with D possibly matching TRBD1 (6 bases). V shed 4 bases and J shed 13 bases, with 17 bases lying between them. The CDR3 loop spans 12 amino acids. In germline, CDR1 is SGHRS, CDR2 YFSETQ. For the CDR3, the DNA is TGCGCCAGCAGCCGGGACACTAATGGGCTCACCTTC. This codes for CASSRDTNGLTF.

This clone showed up just a few times. The chain employs TRBV7-7 and TRBJ2-2; TRBD2 matches at 13 bases. Germline loops: CDR1 SSHAT, CDR2 FNYEAQ (reference sequence). V was clipped by 5 bases and J by 0 bases; unmatched bases: 6. This CDR3 is built from 18 residues. CDR3 DNA: TGTGCCAGCAGCCCGAGGACTAGCGGGGGCACGAACACCGGGGAGCTGTTTTTT. Translated, it gives CASSPRTSGGTNTGELFF.

This clone was seen just once. The V gene is TRBV27, the J gene TRBJ2-7; tentative D call: TRBD1 (6 bases). CDR3 length: 14 residues. V lost 3 bases and J lost 7, with 16 bases in between. The V gene's germline CDR1 is MNHEY and CDR2 SMNVEV (reference sequence). The CDR3: CASSLITGQGEQYF. CDR3 DNA: TGTGCCAGCAGTTTGATTACAGGGCAGGGGGAGCAGTACTTC.

The chain employs TRBV7-3 and TRBJ1-6; D call uncertain. This CDR3 spans 14 amino acids. Trimming pared 5 bases from V and 9 bases from J, leaving 14 bases between. The germline gives CDR1 SGHTA, CDR2 FQGTGA. The CDR3 region has the DNA TGTGCCAGCAGCAACAATTCACCGGGTTCACCCCTCCACTTT. Amino acid sequence: CASSNNSPGSPLHF.

This chain uses TRBV5-4 with TRBJ2-3; D gene unclear. Germline CDR1 is SGHNT and CDR2 is YYREEE (reference sequence). V lost 4 bases, J lost 0 bases, and 12 bases lay in between. There are 15 residues in the CDR3. This CDR3 reads CASSLADTSTDTQYF. CDR3 coding DNA: TGTGCCAGCAGCCTGGCGGATACTAGCACAGATACGCAGTATTTT.